A single sample is the source of the 32 T cell receptor beta chains below, sequenced in a study of blood T cell repertoires in COVID-19. Sequencing was performed with immunoSEQ multiplex PCR; in TCRdb, only in-frame clones are kept and a portion is missing. The sample has around 68,000 clones, roughly 87% seen once. Sequencing was performed on peripheral blood. These receptor sequences come from a woman in her forties or fifties with acute or convalescent COVID-19.

V usage is TRBV29-1 and J usage is TRBJ2-7; the match to TRBD1 covers 7 bases. V trimming: 7 bases; J trimming: 1 base; junction bases outside the gene matches: 1. The CDR3 is made up of 11 amino acids. Per germline, CDR1 SQVTM and CDR2 ANQGSEA. CDR3 sequence: CSGGQSYEQYF. The CDR3 nucleotides read TGCAGCGGGGGACAGTCCTACGAGCAGTACTTC.

V is TRBV6-1 and J is TRBJ2-1, with unresolved D. Trimming pared 2 bases from V and 9 bases from J, leaving 5 bases between. CDR3 length: 11 amino acids. Germline assignment: CDR1 MNHNS and CDR2 SASEGT. CDR3 protein: CASSESREQFF. DNA of the CDR3: TGTGCCAGCAGTGAATCCCGTGAGCAGTTCTTC.

The chain's CDR3 is CASNYRGSEAFF. The CDR3, as DNA: TGTGCCAGCAACTACAGGGGCTCTGAAGCTTTCTTT. The chain uses TRBV5-8 and TRBJ1-1; 7 nucleotides align to TRBD1. Germline V gives CDR1 SGHTS, CDR2 YDEGEE. After removal of 6 bases from V and 6 bases from J, the junction contained 5 bases not matched to a gene. The CDR3 runs 12 residues.

The CDR3 reads CASSPGTGPYGYTF. The CDR3 DNA reads TGTGCCAGCTCACCTGGGACAGGACCTTATGGCTACACCTTC. The genes are TRBV18 and TRBJ1-2; 8 nucleotides match TRBD1. Germline CDR1 and CDR2: KGHSH and LQKENI. V shed 3 bases, J shed 5 bases, and the junction held 5 bases outside the gene matches. The CDR3 runs to 14 residues.

The chain couples TRBV6-5 to TRBJ2-5; TRBD1 matches at 7 bases. The length of the CDR3 is 15 residues. The ends lost 6 bases at V and 5 bases at J; junction bases unmatched: 12. Germline V CDR1 and CDR2: MNHEY, SVGAGI. The DNA for the CDR3 is TGTGCCAGCAGGCGACAGGGAAGGGATGAGGAGACCCAGTACTTC. Amino acid sequence: CASRRQGRDEETQYF.

This chain uses TRBV3-1 (or the pseudogene TRBV3-2) with TRBJ1-1, with D possibly TRBD1 on 5 matching bases. Germline CDR1 LGHDT, CDR2 YNNKEL (reference sequence). Trimming took off 0 bases at V and 6 bases at J, with 11 bases between the two ends. The CDR3 totals 14 residues. The CDR3, as DNA: TGTGCCAGCAGCCAAGATCTCCGGGGGGCTGAAGCTTTCTTT. Its translation: CASSQDLRGAEAFF.

This clone was found once. The J gene is TRBJ2-3, the V gene TRBV19, with D possibly TRBD1 on 5 matching bases. V lost 3 bases to trimming and J lost 0 bases, with 10 bases between them. CDR1 is LNHDA, CDR2 SQIVND, per germline (reference sequence). The CDR3 extends over 15 amino acids. The CDR3 loop is CASSIGRASTDTQYF. CDR3 sequence (DNA): TGTGCCAGTAGTATCGGCAGGGCTAGCACAGATACGCAGTATTTT.

This clone was detected only once. The V and J genes are TRBV6-4 and TRBJ2-3; 7 bases are a match to TRBD2. This CDR3 is built from 14 residues. V shed 0 bases, J shed 7 bases, and the junction held 4 bases outside the gene matches. CDR1 MRHNA and CDR2 SNTAGT come from the germline V gene. CDR3 nucleotide sequence: TGTGCCAGCAGTGACTCCGCGGGAGTGAATACGCAGTATTTT. Translated, it gives CASSDSAGVNTQYF.

The J gene is TRBJ1-2, the V gene TRBV28; D gene uncertain. The V and J ends lost 4 bases and 6 bases respectively, with 3 bases between them. The CDR3 is 10 residues long. Germline CDR1 is MDHEN and CDR2 is SYDVKM. CDR3 in DNA: TGTGCCAGCAGTTACAATGGCTACACCTTC. Translating gives CASSYNGYTF.

This clone was counted only a few times. This sequence joins TRBV19 and TRBJ2-7; 7 positions match TRBD1. Germline loops: CDR1 LNHDA, CDR2 SQIVND (reference sequence). The length of the CDR3 is 17 residues. Trimming took 11 bases from V and 4 from J; bases not matched to a gene: 23. The CDR3 DNA sequence: TGTGCCCCCCTTAACGGACAGGAAGCTCCTAAAGATTACGAGCAGTACTTC. As protein: CAPLNGQEAPKDYEQYF.

This clone was observed once. V usage is TRBV18 and J usage is TRBJ1-1, with D perhaps matching TRBD1 (6 bases). The V end lost 9 bases, the J end lost 1 base, and 15 bases lay between the germline ends. From germline, CDR1 is KGHSH and CDR2 LQKENI. This CDR3 region has 14 residues. The chain's CDR3 is CASSSQGWNTEAFF. The CDR3 DNA sequence: TGTGCCAGTTCCTCTCAGGGGTGGAACACTGAAGCTTTCTTT.

The chain links TRBV7-8 to TRBJ1-5, with D unclear. Trimming took 1 base from V and 4 from J, leaving 8 bases between them. Looked up from germline, CDR1 is SGHVS and CDR2 is FQNEAQ. The CDR3 loop spans 14 amino acids. CDR3 DNA: TGTGCCAGCAGCTTAGATACGGTAAATCAGCCCCAGCATTTT. It yields the protein CASSLDTVNQPQHF.

Written as DNA, the CDR3 is TGTGCCTGGACTGGACAGGCGGGAAACACCATATATTTT. It specifies CAWTGQAGNTIYF. This rearrangement joins TRBV30 to TRBJ1-3; 7 nucleotides match TRBD1. Looked up from germline, CDR1 is GTSNPN and CDR2 is SVGIG (reference sequence). CDR3 length: 13 amino acids. V dropped 4 bases and J dropped 4; count of bases not matched to a gene: 4.

The gene calls are TRBV5-1 and TRBJ1-2; tentative D call: TRBD1 (6 bases). V was cut by 4 bases and J by 2 bases, with 9 bases left in between. CDR1 and CDR2 from the germline V gene are SGHRS and YFSETQ. The CDR3 sequence is 13 residues long. The CDR3 sequence is CASSEGQNYGYTF. The CDR3 coding sequence is TGCGCCAGCAGCGAAGGACAGAACTATGGCTACACCTTC.

The chain couples TRBV6-5 to TRBJ1-1; the D gene is possibly TRBD1 (5 bases). V was pared by 0 bases and J by 1 base, with 12 bases between. CDR1 is MNHEY, CDR2 SVGAGI, per germline. The CDR3 is made up of 16 amino acids. The CDR3 DNA is TGTGCCAGCAGTTACTCTAGGGGCAGGCGGAACACTGAAGCTTTCTTT. Its translation: CASSYSRGRRNTEAFF.

The chain links TRBV11-2 to TRBJ1-1, with D tentatively TRBD1 (5 bases). The V end was cut by 0 bases, the J end by 7 bases, with 12 bases between. This CDR3 is 14 amino acids long. Germline V gene sequence: CDR1 SGHAT, CDR2 FQNNGV. The CDR3: CASSLDWRRVEAFF. The DNA of the CDR3 is TGTGCCAGCAGCTTAGATTGGCGCAGGGTTGAAGCTTTCTTT.

This clone showed up just once. V gene TRBV5-1 combines with J gene TRBJ2-2; D possibly corresponds to TRBD1 (5 bases). The V end was cut by 2 bases, the J end by 4 bases, with 6 bases between. This CDR3 spans 13 amino acids. Germline V lookup: CDR1 SGHRS, CDR2 YFSETQ. CDR3 nucleotide sequence: TGCGCCAGCAGCTTTAGGGGCACCGGGGAGCTGTTTTTT. This encodes CASSFRGTGELFF.

The V gene is TRBV19, the J gene TRBJ1-4; no clear D. V was cut by 4 bases and J by 8 bases, with 11 bases left in between. Germline values: CDR1 LNHDA, CDR2 SQIVND (reference sequence). The CDR3 runs 13 residues. The CDR3, as DNA: TGTGCCAGTAGTAGGCCGGGGAGGGAAAAACTGTTTTTT. The encoded protein is CASSRPGREKLFF. The variable domain in full, with the rest retrieved from reference TRBV19 and TRBJ1-4, is DGGITQSPKYLFRKEGQNVTLSCEQNLNHDAMYWYRQDPGQGLRLIYYSQIVNDFQKGDIAEGYSVSREKKESFPLTVTSAQKNPTAFYLCASSRPGREKLFFGSGTQLSVL.

The rearrangement uses TRBV29-1 and TRBJ2-1; 9 bases are shared with TRBD2. Germline CDR1 reads SQVTM; CDR2 reads ANQGSEA. The CDR3 is 14 amino acids. Unmatched junction bases numbered 7, after V lost 7 bases and J lost 3 bases. The CDR3 DNA reads as TGCAGCGGAAAAGCGGGGGGAATCTACAATGAGCAGTTCTTC. This translates into CSGKAGGIYNEQFF.

V is TRBV3-1 (or the pseudogene TRBV3-2) and J is TRBJ1-2; 8 bases fit TRBD1. Germline V gene data show CDR1 as LGHDT and CDR2 as YNNKEL (reference sequence). V trimming: 4 bases; J trimming: 0 bases; junction bases outside the gene matches: 7. This CDR3 spans 16 amino acids. The CDR3 DNA reads TGTGCCAGCAGCCGAGTCTCGGGACAGGCTAACTATGGCTACACCTTC. The encoded protein is CASSRVSGQANYGYTF.

The chain employs TRBV6-7 and TRBJ2-3; 10 nucleotides match TRBD1. TRBV6-7 is reported as an ORF; its role is uncertain. Trimming took 5 bases from V and 7 from J; bases not matched to a gene: 9. The CDR3 runs 15 residues. As DNA, the CDR3 is TGTGCCAGCAGTCTCCCGGGACAGGGGAAAAATACGCAGTATTTT. Translation gives CASSLPGQGKNTQYF.

The chain recombines TRBV5-1 with TRBJ2-3; 7 bases match TRBD2. The CDR3 is made up of 14 amino acids. From germline, CDR1 is SGHRS and CDR2 YFSETQ. V dropped 4 bases and J dropped 6; count of bases not matched to a gene: 8. The CDR3 nucleotides read TGCGCCAGCAGCCCTCAGGGAGCGGGGGATACGCAGTATTTT. Translation gives CASSPQGAGDTQYF.

The V gene is TRBV2, the J gene TRBJ1-2; D is uncertain. From germline, CDR1 is SNHLY and CDR2 FYNNEI. This CDR3 has 10 residues. The V and J ends lost 6 bases and 7 bases respectively, with 6 bases between them. This CDR3 reads CASSGSGYTF. CDR3 DNA sequence: TGTGCCAGCAGCGGGAGTGGCTACACCTTC.

This clone has a single count. The genes are TRBV5-1 and TRBJ2-1; D gene unclear. The CDR3 has 12 residues. Germline CDR1 and CDR2: SGHRS and YFSETQ. With 4 bases removed from V and 5 bases from J, the gap between germline ends came to 7 bases. DNA of the CDR3: TGCGCCAGCAGCGCGAGAAACAATGAGCAGTTCTTC. Protein product: CASSARNNEQFF.

The V and J genes are TRBV28 and TRBJ1-5; 7 bases are shared with TRBD1. The V segment lost 6 bases and the J segment 9 bases; nucleotides outside the gene matches: 11. This CDR3 region has 14 residues. The germline V gene encodes CDR1 MDHEN and CDR2 SYDVKM. The CDR3, as DNA: TGTGCCAGCAGCCAAGGACAGGCTGTAGGGCCCCAGCATTTT. Residues: CASSQGQAVGPQHF.

The count of this clone is one. This sequence joins TRBV27 and TRBJ2-2; TRBD1 matches 10 bases. CDR1 is MNHEY, CDR2 SMNVEV, per germline (reference sequence). V shed 3 bases, J shed 3 bases, and the junction held 4 bases outside the gene matches. The length of the CDR3 is 16 residues. CDR3 in amino acids: CASSFGGTGDTGELFF. DNA for the CDR3: TGTGCCAGCAGTTTCGGAGGGACAGGGGACACCGGGGAGCTGTTTTTT.

The chain joins TRBV7-8 to TRBJ2-7; D possibly corresponds to TRBD2 (5 bases). V was trimmed by 2 bases and J by 7 bases, leaving 12 bases between them. The CDR3 totals 13 residues. Germline CDR1 and CDR2: SGHVS and FQNEAQ. The CDR3 region is CASSLHVSGEQYF. CDR3 sequence (DNA): TGTGCCAGCAGCTTACACGTTTCGGGGGAGCAGTACTTC.

The V call is TRBV19, the J call TRBJ1-5; D unresolved. Trimming removed 7 bases at V and 2 bases at J, with 18 bases between. This CDR3 has 16 residues. Germline V CDR1 and CDR2: LNHDA, SQIVND (reference sequence). For the CDR3, the DNA is TGTGCCAGTACCCCGCGGGTCCCTGGGGGCAATCAGCCCCAGCATTTT. It encodes CASTPRVPGGNQPQHF.

This clone was seen a handful of times. The chain employs TRBV5-1 and TRBJ1-1; D ambiguous. The CDR3 length is 15 residues. The germline V gene has CDR1 SGHRS and CDR2 YFSETQ. Trimming removed 4 bases from V and 1 base from J, with 14 bases in between. CDR3 protein: CASSPRLAENTEAFF. The CDR3, as DNA: TGCGCCAGCAGCCCCCGGTTAGCTGAGAACACTGAAGCTTTCTTT.

The chain couples TRBV5-1 to TRBJ2-1, with 8 positions matching TRBD2. Germline-derived CDR1 and CDR2 are SGHRS and YFSETQ. The V segment lost 5 bases and the J segment 1 base; nucleotides outside the gene matches: 5. The CDR3 has 15 residues. The CDR3 loop reads CASSQAGVSYNEQFF. CDR3 in DNA: TGCGCCAGCAGTCAAGCGGGGGTTTCCTACAATGAGCAGTTCTTC.

The chain is built from TRBV4-3 and TRBJ2-7; weak D call: TRBD2 (6 bases). Per germline, CDR1 LGHNA and CDR2 YSLEER. Trimming cost V 0 bases and J 1 base, with 10 bases left between them. The CDR3 length is 15 residues. The CDR3 region has the DNA TGCGCCAGCAGCCAAGAGCCCGGGACTTCCTACGAGCAGTACTTC. Translation: CASSQEPGTSYEQYF.

The V gene is TRBV5-1, the J gene TRBJ2-1; D may be TRBD2 (6 bases). There are 16 residues in the CDR3. The V gene's germline CDR1 is SGHRS and CDR2 YFSETQ. Trimming pared 3 bases from V and 0 bases from J, leaving 13 bases between. Here the CDR3 reads CASSSLASDSYNEQFF. In DNA, the CDR3 is TGCGCCAGCAGCTCCCTAGCGAGTGACTCCTACAATGAGCAGTTCTTC.